Below are 5 T cell receptor beta chains sequenced from a single sample in a study of blood T cell repertoires in COVID-19. Repertoires were generated with immunoSEQ multiplex PCR, while TCRdb's copy carries only in-frame clones and drops some. In the table there are approximately 260,000 clones, 89% of which are singletons. The specimen was peripheral blood. These TCRs come from a woman aged 40 to 50 who had recovered from COVID-19.

This chain joins TRBV9 and TRBJ1-6; possibly TRBD1 for D (5 bases). Germline loops: CDR1 SGDLS, CDR2 YYNGEE. V shed 2 bases and J shed 6 bases, with 9 bases lying between them. The CDR3 runs to 14 residues. For the CDR3, the DNA is TGTGCCAGCAGCGTGGAAGACAGTAATTCACCCCTCCACTTT. Residues: CASSVEDSNSPLHF.

This chain connects TRBV19 to TRBJ2-2; D not resolved. This CDR3 spans 10 amino acids. Deletions cut 8 bases from V and 6 bases from J, with 4 bases between. Germline V gene sequence: CDR1 LNHDA, CDR2 SQIVND (reference sequence). CDR3: CASRSGELFF. CDR3 sequence (DNA): TGTGCCAGTCGGTCCGGGGAGCTGTTTTTT.

V gene TRBV5-8 combines with J gene TRBJ2-6, with D perhaps matching TRBD2 (5 bases). Trimming cost V 4 bases and J 0 bases, with 11 bases left between them. CDR3 size: 16 residues. Germline V gene sequence: CDR1 SGHTS, CDR2 YDEGEE. The CDR3 DNA reads TGTGCCAGCAGCCCGGACTCAACCTCTGGGGCCAACGTCCTGACTTTC. It yields the protein CASSPDSTSGANVLTF.

This chain uses TRBV6-5 with TRBJ1-4, with 8 nucleotides matching TRBD1. The CDR3 covers 14 residues. The V and J ends lost 6 bases and 7 bases, in that order; junction bases with no gene match: 7. Germline loops: CDR1 MNHEY, CDR2 SVGAGI. In DNA form, the CDR3 reads TGTGCCAGCAGCCGTCGACAGGGGACTGAAAAACTGTTTTTT. As protein: CASSRRQGTEKLFF.

This sequence joins TRBV19 and TRBJ2-3, with D maybe TRBD2 (5 bases). V lost 5 bases and J 6 bases, leaving 18 bases between the germline ends. Germline V gene sequence: CDR1 LNHDA, CDR2 SQIVND (reference sequence). The CDR3 has 15 amino acids. CDR3 region: CASSLTMATLDTQYF. CDR3 bases: TGTGCCAGTAGTTTGACTATGGCGACCCTCGATACGCAGTATTTT.